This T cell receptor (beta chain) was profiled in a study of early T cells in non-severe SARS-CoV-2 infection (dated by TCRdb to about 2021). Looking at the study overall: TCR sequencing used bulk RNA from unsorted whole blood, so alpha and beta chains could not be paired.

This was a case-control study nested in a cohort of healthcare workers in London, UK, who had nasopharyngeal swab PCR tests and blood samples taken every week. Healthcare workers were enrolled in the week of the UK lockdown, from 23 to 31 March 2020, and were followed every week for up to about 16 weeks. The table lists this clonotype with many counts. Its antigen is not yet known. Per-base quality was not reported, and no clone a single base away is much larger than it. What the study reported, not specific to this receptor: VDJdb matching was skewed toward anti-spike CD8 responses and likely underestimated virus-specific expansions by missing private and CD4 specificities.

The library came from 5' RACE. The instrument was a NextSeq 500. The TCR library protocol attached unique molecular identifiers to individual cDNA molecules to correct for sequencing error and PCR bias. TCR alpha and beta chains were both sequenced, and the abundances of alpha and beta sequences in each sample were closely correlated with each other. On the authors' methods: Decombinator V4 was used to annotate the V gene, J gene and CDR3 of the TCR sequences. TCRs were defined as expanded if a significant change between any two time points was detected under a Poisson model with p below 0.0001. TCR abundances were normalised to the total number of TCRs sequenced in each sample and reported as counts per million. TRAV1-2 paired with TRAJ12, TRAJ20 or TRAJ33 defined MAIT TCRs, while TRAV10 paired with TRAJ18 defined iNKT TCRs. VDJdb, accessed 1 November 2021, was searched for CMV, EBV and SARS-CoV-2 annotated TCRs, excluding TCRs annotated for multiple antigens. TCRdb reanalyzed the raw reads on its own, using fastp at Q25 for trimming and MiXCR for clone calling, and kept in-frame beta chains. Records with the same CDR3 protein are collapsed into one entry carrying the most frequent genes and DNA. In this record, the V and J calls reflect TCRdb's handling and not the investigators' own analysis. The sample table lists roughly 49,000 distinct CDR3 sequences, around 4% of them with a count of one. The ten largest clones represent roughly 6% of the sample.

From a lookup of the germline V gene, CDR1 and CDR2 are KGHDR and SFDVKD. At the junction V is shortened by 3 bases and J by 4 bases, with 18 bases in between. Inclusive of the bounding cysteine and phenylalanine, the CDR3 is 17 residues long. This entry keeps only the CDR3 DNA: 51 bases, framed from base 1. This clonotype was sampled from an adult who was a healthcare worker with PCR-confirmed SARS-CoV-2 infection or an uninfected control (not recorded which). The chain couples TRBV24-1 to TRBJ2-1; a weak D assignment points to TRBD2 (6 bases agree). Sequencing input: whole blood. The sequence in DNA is TGTGCCACCAGTGATCGTCGTGGAGGGAGCTGGTACAATGAGCAGTTCTTC. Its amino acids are CATSDRRGGSWYNEQFF.